These 28 T cell receptor beta chains came from one sample sequenced in a study of CD8 T cells in Susac syndrome. With random hexamers, reverse transcription was performed on about 0.5 to 1 ug of RNA. TCRdb redid the calling of the immunoSEQ multiplex PCR reads with MiXCR, one entry per CDR3 protein. The profile shows about 84,000 distinct CDR3 sequences, over 80% of them singletons. Sequencing was done on a sample of CD8+ T cells from PBMCs. Source of these receptors: a human donor in good health.

The chain employs TRBV10-2 and TRBJ2-4, with 7 bases lining up with TRBD1. The V gene end was trimmed by 5 bases and the J gene end by 1 base; junction bases not matched to a gene: 23. Germline V gene lookup returns CDR1 WSHSY and CDR2 SAAADI. The CDR3 contains 21 residues. In DNA, the CDR3 is TGCGCCAGCAGTCAGGGGGTGGTGGGCCGTGGAACCCAAACGGCCAAAAACATTCAGTACTTC. Protein: CASSQGVVGRGTQTAKNIQYF.

This chain uses TRBV5-4 with TRBJ2-1; a weak D match, TRBD1 (5 bases). Germline V CDR1 and CDR2: SGHNT, YYREEE (reference sequence). V dropped 2 bases and J dropped 9 bases, with 6 bases sitting between them. The CDR3 consists of 11 residues. This CDR3 is CASSLGAEQFF. The CDR3 coding sequence is TGTGCCAGCAGCTTAGGGGCTGAGCAGTTCTTC.

This clonotype showed up just once. The rearrangement links TRBV29-1 to TRBJ1-1; TRBD1 matches at 7 bases. J was trimmed by 0 bases and V by 1 base; bases with no gene match: 2. Germline CDR1 is SQVTM and CDR2 is ANQGSEA. The CDR3 is 14 amino acids. The CDR3 sequence: CSVEGQGVNTEAFF. DNA for the CDR3: TGCAGCGTTGAAGGACAGGGAGTGAACACTGAAGCTTTCTTT.

DNA for the CDR3: TGTGCCAGCAGCGTCGCTAGCGGAACCTCCTACGAGCAGTACTTC. This translates into CASSVASGTSYEQYF. The gene calls are TRBV9 and TRBJ2-7, with TRBD2 matching over 7 bases. CDR1 is SGDLS and CDR2 is YYNGEE in the germline V gene. CDR3 length: 15 amino acids. V gave up 2 bases and J gave up 0 bases; unmatched junction bases: 5.

The rearrangement uses TRBV19 and TRBJ2-2; maybe TRBD1 (5 bases). V shed 7 bases and J shed 6 bases, with 12 bases lying between them. The CDR3 loop spans 13 amino acids. Germline values: CDR1 LNHDA, CDR2 SQIVND (reference sequence). The DNA of the CDR3 is TGTGCCAGTACAGGGCTCGAAGCCGGGGAGCTGTTTTTT. This sequence encodes CASTGLEAGELFF.

The chain carries TRBV9 and TRBJ2-7; the D is unclear. Germline V gene lookup returns CDR1 SGDLS and CDR2 YYNGEE. Trimming stripped 0 bases from V and 6 bases from J, with 13 bases between. CDR3 size: 14 residues. CDR3 amino acids: CASSVEGGQVEQYF. CDR3 DNA sequence: TGTGCCAGCAGCGTAGAAGGTGGGCAGGTCGAGCAGTACTTC. Filled out from reference TRBV9 and TRBJ2-7, the complete variable domain reads DSGVTQTPKHLITATGQRVTLRCSPRSGDLSVYWYQQSLDQGLQFLIQYYNGEERAKGNILERFSAQQFPDLHSELNLSSLELGDSALYFCASSVEGGQVEQYFGPGTRLTVT.

The genes are TRBV13 and TRBJ2-7, with 9 bases that match TRBD1. Germline assignment: CDR1 PRHDT and CDR2 FYEKMQ (reference sequence). After removal of 4 bases from V and 0 bases from J, the junction contained 7 bases not matched to a gene. The CDR3 covers 16 residues. For the CDR3, the DNA is TGTGCCAGCAGCTCTCGGGACAGGGCTAGCTCCTACGAGCAGTACTTC. Its translation is CASSSRDRASSYEQYF.

This clonotype was seen once. The chain is built from TRBV3-1 and TRBJ2-3; D gene ambiguous. CDR3 length: 17 residues. Germline assignment: CDR1 LGHDT and CDR2 YNNKEL (reference sequence). V lost 0 bases and J lost 4, with 17 bases in between. Here the CDR3 reads CASSQERTNRSPDTQYF. CDR3 nucleotide sequence: TGTGCCAGCAGCCAAGAACGCACTAACAGAAGTCCAGATACGCAGTATTTT.

The CDR3 loop reads CAWSLRKGALLYGYTF. The DNA for the CDR3 is TGTGCCTGGAGCCTTAGGAAGGGGGCTCTCCTCTATGGCTACACCTTC. This chain links TRBV30 with TRBJ1-2; 7 bases fit TRBD1. The CDR3 loop spans 16 amino acids. Germline CDR1 GTSNPN, CDR2 SVGIG (reference sequence). Trimming cost V 3 bases and J 4 bases; bases outside gene matches: 14.

The chain joins TRBV5-6 to TRBJ2-2; D tentatively reads TRBD1 or TRBD2 (5 bases each). The CDR3 runs 13 residues. Germline lookup yields CDR1 SGHDT and CDR2 YYEEEE. V lost 4 bases, J lost 7 bases, and 11 bases lay in between. The CDR3 DNA reads as TGTGCCAGCAGCCCCGGGACGGGCGGGGAGCTGTTTTTT. It specifies CASSPGTGGELFF.

The chain recombines TRBV5-6 with TRBJ2-5; tentatively, D is TRBD1 or TRBD2 (5 bases each). The V gene's germline CDR1 is SGHDT and CDR2 YYEEEE. Deletions cut 4 bases from V and 2 bases from J, with 9 bases between. The CDR3 has 13 amino acids. The CDR3 loop is CASSEGLQETQYF. As DNA, the CDR3 is TGTGCCAGCAGCGAGGGGCTTCAAGAGACCCAGTACTTC.

The gene calls are TRBV4-2 and TRBJ2-2, with D perhaps matching TRBD2 (5 bases). The CDR3 is made up of 14 amino acids. Trimming removed 0 bases from V and 7 bases from J, with 9 bases in between. Germline assignment: CDR1 LGHNA and CDR2 YNFKEQ. The CDR3 nucleotides read TGTGCCAGCAGCCAAGACGGAGGTATCGGGGAGCTGTTTTTT. Encoded protein: CASSQDGGIGELFF.

The CDR3 loop reads CASSEALGGQGYEQYF. CDR3 bases: TGTGCCAGCAGTGAAGCGCTGGGGGGACAGGGTTACGAGCAGTACTTC. V is TRBV2 and J is TRBJ2-7; 9 bases are a match to TRBD1. This CDR3 is 16 amino acids long. Germline CDR1 is SNHLY and CDR2 is FYNNEI. After removal of 0 bases from V and 4 bases from J, the junction contained 7 bases not matched to a gene.

The chain recombines TRBV6-5 with TRBJ2-1; possible D gene TRBD2, 5 bases. V lost 9 bases and J 4 bases, leaving 13 bases between the germline ends. The germline V gene has CDR1 MNHEY and CDR2 SVGAGI. The CDR3 spans 13 residues. CDR3 sequence (DNA): TGTGCCAGTGCCGGGAACCTATACAATGAGCAGTTCTTC. It specifies CASAGNLYNEQFF.

This chain uses TRBV6-8 with TRBJ1-1; no definite D call. Trimming pared 5 bases from V and 0 bases from J, leaving 13 bases between. The CDR3 has 15 residues. Germline values: CDR1 MNHGY, CDR2 SAAAGT. The CDR3 nucleotides read TGTGCCAGCAGTGGACGGGTTTGCATGAACACTGAAGCTTTCTTT. Encoded protein: CASSGRVCMNTEAFF.

The rearrangement uses TRBV7-3 and TRBJ2-3, with no clear D. The CDR3 has 14 amino acids. Trimming took off 0 bases at V and 3 bases at J, with 7 bases between the two ends. Germline V gene data show CDR1 as SGHTA and CDR2 as FQGTGA. The CDR3 DNA reads as TGTGCCAGCAGCTTAACTCCCAGGACAGATACGCAGTATTTT. Translation gives CASSLTPRTDTQYF. The full variable domain, rest sourced from reference TRBV7-3 and TRBJ2-3, is GAGVSQTPSNKVTEKGKYVELRCDPISGHTALYWYRQSLGQGPEFLIYFQGTGAADDSGLPNDRFFAVRPEGSVSTLKIQRTERGDSAVYLCASSLTPRTDTQYFGPGTRLTVL.

The gene calls are TRBV2 and TRBJ2-7; 10 bases map to TRBD1. The germline CDR1 and CDR2 sequences are SNHLY and FYNNEI. With 9 bases clipped from V and 0 bases from J, the junction kept 2 bases outside the gene matches. The CDR3 has 13 amino acids. CDR3 amino acids: CARGQGPSYEQYF. The CDR3, as DNA: TGTGCCAGGGGACAGGGGCCCTCCTACGAGCAGTACTTC. The full variable domain, with the rest looked up from reference TRBV2 and TRBJ2-7, is EPEVTQTPSHQVTQMGQEVILRCVPISNHLYFYWYRQILGQKVEFLVSFYNNEISEKSEIFDDQFSVERPDGSNFTLKIRSTKLEDSAMYFCARGQGPSYEQYFGPGTRLTVT.

This clonotype appeared a few times. The chain employs TRBV5-6 and TRBJ2-7; TRBD1 aligns across 8 bases. Germline-derived CDR1 and CDR2 are SGHDT and YYEEEE. J was trimmed by 3 bases and V by 1 base; bases with no gene match: 6. There are 15 residues in the CDR3. Here the CDR3 DNA reads TGTGCCAGCAGCTTGTCCGGACAGGGTTTCTACGAGCAGTACTTC. Translating gives CASSLSGQGFYEQYF.

Regarding this clonotype: An end of the junction does not agree with germline; a read error may underlie this. The V gene is TRBV6-2 or TRBV6-3, the J gene TRBJ2-3, with D maybe TRBD2 (7 bases). The CDR3 totals 18 residues. CDR1 and CDR2 (germline): MNHEY, SVGEGT. In nucleotides, the CDR3 is TGTGCCAGCAATTACCCTTTAATCTACGGGGGGCCCACAGATACGCAGTATTTT. Protein product: CASNYPLIYGGPTDTQYF.

The chain carries TRBV19 and TRBJ1-2; D is unclear. V was trimmed by 2 bases and J by 6 bases, leaving 7 bases between them. The CDR3 contains 12 residues. Germline CDR1 and CDR2: LNHDA and SQIVND (reference sequence). Here the CDR3 DNA reads TGTGCCAGTAGTATACCCCCAGATGGCTACACCTTC. Protein sequence: CASSIPPDGYTF.

This clonotype has a single count. The V and J genes are TRBV7-9 and TRBJ2-7; 9 bases map to TRBD1. The V and J ends lost 5 bases and 3 bases, in that order; junction bases with no gene match: 5. Germline V gene sequence: CDR1 SEHNR, CDR2 FQNEAQ (reference sequence). This CDR3 comprises 14 residues. The CDR3 DNA reads as TGTGCCAGCAGCATGGTGACAGGGGGCTACGAGCAGTACTTC. Encoded protein: CASSMVTGGYEQYF.

The CDR3 bases are TGTGCCAGTAGTATCCTCGGGGCCAGGGAGCAGTACTTC. Its translation: CASSILGAREQYF. V gene TRBV19 combines with J gene TRBJ2-7; D may match TRBD1 or TRBD2 (5 bases each). Germline assignment: CDR1 LNHDA and CDR2 SQIVND (reference sequence). V lost 3 bases and J 7 bases, leaving 13 bases between the germline ends. CDR3 length equals 13 residues.

The CDR3 sequence is CASSFVAGASGTGELFF. The CDR3, as DNA: TGTGCCAGCAGCTTCGTAGCGGGGGCCTCGGGCACCGGGGAGCTGTTTTTT. This chain links TRBV5-4 with TRBJ2-2; TRBD2 agrees at 9 bases. V lost 2 bases and J lost 4; bases outside the gene matches: 9. This CDR3 is built from 17 residues. The germline CDR1 and CDR2 sequences are SGHNT and YYREEE (reference sequence).

The chain recombines TRBV10-3 with TRBJ2-4, with D tentatively TRBD2 (6 bases). V was clipped by 0 bases and J by 8 bases, with 14 bases between them. The CDR3 is 15 amino acids. CDR1 and CDR2 (germline): ENHRY, SYGVKD. CDR3 residues: CAISESAGPGDIQYF. The CDR3 region has the DNA TGTGCCATCAGTGAGTCGGCGGGGCCGGGGGACATTCAGTACTTC.

This clonotype came up once. At one end, the junction sequence differs from germline, possibly due to a read error. V usage is TRBV7-3 and J usage is TRBJ1-1, with TRBD1 identical over 7 bases. CDR1 and CDR2 from the germline V gene are SGHTA and FQGTGA. The CDR3 is 12 amino acids. This CDR3 reads CASSLGGTDPIF. CDR3 DNA sequence: TGTGCCAGCAGCTTAGGTGGGACAGACCCGATCTTT. Combining the CDR3 with reference TRBV7-3 and TRBJ1-1 gives the whole variable domain GAGVSQTPSNKVTEKGKYVELRCDPISGHTALYWYRQSLGQGPEFLIYFQGTGAADDSGLPNDRFFAVRPEGSVSTLKIQRTERGDSAVYLCASSLGGTDPIFGQGTRLTVV.

This chain uses TRBV9 with TRBJ2-7; weak D call: TRBD2 (6 bases). CDR1 SGDLS and CDR2 YYNGEE come from the germline V gene. The V gene lost 4 bases and the J gene lost 6 bases, with 17 bases spanning the gap. The CDR3 sequence is 14 residues long. CDR3 coding DNA: TGTGCCAGCAGCATCGGGAGCACCCTTGCCGAGCAGTACTTC. Translating gives CASSIGSTLAEQYF. The whole variable domain, remainder taken from reference TRBV9 and TRBJ2-7, is DSGVTQTPKHLITATGQRVTLRCSPRSGDLSVYWYQQSLDQGLQFLIQYYNGEERAKGNILERFSAQQFPDLHSELNLSSLELGDSALYFCASSIGSTLAEQYFGPGTRLTVT.

The chain employs TRBV20-1 and TRBJ2-5; 11 bases match TRBD2. The length of the CDR3 is 15 residues. V gave up 6 bases and J gave up 1 base; unmatched junction bases: 7. Germline-derived CDR1 and CDR2 are DFQATT and SNEGSKA (reference sequence). CDR3 residues: CSAGTSGGTQETQYF. In DNA form, the CDR3 reads TGCAGTGCCGGCACTAGCGGGGGCACCCAAGAGACCCAGTACTTC.

The V gene is TRBV14, the J gene TRBJ1-6; weak D call: TRBD1 (5 bases). This CDR3 has 18 amino acids. The V gene's germline CDR1 is SGHDN and CDR2 FVKESK. Trimming took 1 base from V and 2 from J, leaving 15 bases between them. CDR3 nucleotides: TGTGCCAGCAGCCAAGTAGGGACCGAGTTCCCCTATAATTCACCCCTCCACTTT. Translated, it gives CASSQVGTEFPYNSPLHF.